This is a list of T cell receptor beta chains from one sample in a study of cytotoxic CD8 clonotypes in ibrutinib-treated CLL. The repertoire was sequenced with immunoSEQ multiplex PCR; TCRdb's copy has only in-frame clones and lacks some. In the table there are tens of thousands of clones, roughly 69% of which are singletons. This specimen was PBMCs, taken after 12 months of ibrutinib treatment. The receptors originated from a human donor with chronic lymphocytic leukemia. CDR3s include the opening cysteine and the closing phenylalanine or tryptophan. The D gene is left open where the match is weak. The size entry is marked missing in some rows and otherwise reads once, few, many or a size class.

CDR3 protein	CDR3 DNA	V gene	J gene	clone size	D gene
CASSYLGGYDTEAFF	TGTGCCAGCAGTTACTTGGGGGGTTATGACACTGAAGCTTTCTTT	TRBV6-5	TRBJ1-1	NA	NA
CASSGGGVPNYGYTF	TGTGCCAGCAGCGGAGGCGGGGTCCCTAACTATGGCTACACCTTC	TRBV13	TRBJ1-2	NA	NA
CSAGPAQGFGEQYF	TGCAGCGCTGGGCCCGCGCAGGGCTTTGGCGAGCAGTACTTC	TRBV29-1	TRBJ2-7	NA	NA
CASSAGLADGTQYF	TGTGCCAGCAGCGCAGGACTAGCGGATGGGACCCAGTACTTC	TRBV7-6	TRBJ2-5	NA	TRBD2
CASSLQGRNTEAFF	TGTGCCAGCAGCTTGCAGGGGAGGAACACTGAAGCTTTCTTT	TRBV7-2	TRBJ1-1	NA	NA
CASSPGGSTYEQYF	TGTGCCAGCTCACCAGGCGGGTCGACCTACGAGCAGTACTTC	TRBV18	TRBJ2-7	NA	NA
CASINSPRKRRMNTEAFF	TGTGCCAGTATTAACAGTCCCCGAAAGCGGCGGATGAACACTGAAGCTTTCTTT	TRBV19	TRBJ1-1	NA	NA
CASSQMEGELFF	TGCGCCAGCAGCCAGATGGAGGGGGAGCTGTTTTTT	TRBV4-1	TRBJ2-2	NA	NA
CASSTGTGYEQYF	TGCGCCAGCAGCACCGGGACAGGTTACGAGCAGTACTTC	TRBV5-1	TRBJ2-7	NA	TRBD1
CASSFSEGPAYEQYF	TGTGCCAGCAGCTTTTCGGAGGGACCCGCCTACGAGCAGTACTTC	TRBV7-2	TRBJ2-7	NA	NA
CASSYRGVVTDTQYF	TGTGCCAGCAGTTACAGGGGAGTGGTCACAGATACGCAGTATTTT	TRBV6-5	TRBJ2-3	NA	NA
CASSSLGQGVSSGANVLTF	TGTGCCAGCAGCAGCCTGGGACAGGGGGTTTCCTCTGGGGCCAACGTCCTGACTTTC	TRBV2	TRBJ2-6	NA	TRBD1
CASSLVRLAGDTGELFF	TGTGCCAGCAGCTTAGTGCGGCTAGCGGGAGACACCGGGGAGCTGTTTTTT	TRBV7-3	TRBJ2-2	few	TRBD2
CASSLILRTYNEQFF	TGTGCCAGCAGTTTGATTCTCCGAACCTACAATGAGCAGTTCTTC	TRBV27	TRBJ2-1	NA	NA
CASSSVLKTGSGNTIYF	TGTGCCAGCAGTTCTGTCCTAAAGACAGGGTCTGGAAACACCATATATTTT	TRBV28	TRBJ1-3	NA	TRBD1
CASSLGAVRGAGNTIYF	TGTGCCAGCAGCTTAGGTGCCGTTCGGGGTGCTGGAAACACCATATATTTT	TRBV7-2	TRBJ1-3	NA	NA
CASSPNLGIAGGPREQYF	TGCGCCAGCAGCCCAAACCTGGGAATAGCGGGAGGGCCGCGAGAGCAGTACTTC	TRBV4-1	TRBJ2-7	once	TRBD2
CASSIARQGNQPQHF	TGTGCCAGTAGTATAGCACGACAGGGAAATCAGCCCCAGCATTTT	TRBV19	TRBJ1-5	NA	TRBD1
CSVAGGSGYTF	TGCAGCGTTGCGGGAGGGAGTGGCTACACCTTC	TRBV29-1	TRBJ1-2	few	NA
CASSPNRVSYNEQFF	TGTGCCAGCAGCCCAAACAGGGTATCCTACAATGAGCAGTTCTTC	TRBV7-3	TRBJ2-1	once	NA
CASLSGRAAGELFF	TGTGCCAGCCTGAGCGGGAGGGCCGCCGGGGAGCTGTTTTTT	TRBV2	TRBJ2-2	few	TRBD2
CASSFGDGYEQYF	TGTGCCAGCAGTTTTGGGGACGGCTACGAGCAGTACTTC	TRBV27	TRBJ2-7	few	NA
CAIGGLAGYEQYF	TGTGCCATCGGAGGACTAGCGGGGTACGAGCAGTACTTC	TRBV10-3	TRBJ2-7	NA	TRBD2